The sequence of this T cell receptor beta chain was determined in a study of T cells expressing NK-cell markers. Turning to the study itself: Among eight sequenced donors, seven carried HCMV seropositivity while one was seronegative. Overall study results and limits: Whether expanded NKG2C+ T cell clones recognized HCMV stayed uncertain. In several donors, dominant CD3+CD56+NKG2C+ clones formed 1.0-7.0% of CD8+ cells.

The CDR3 totals 15 residues. CDR1 SQVTM and CDR2 ANQGSEA come from the germline V gene. With regard to this clonotype: Its specificity is unknown.

Researchers built TCR beta cDNA using 5'RACE template switching with UMIs. With the 5' RACE reads reprocessed, TCRdb shows one record per CDR3 protein and no DNA. This table holds approximately 550,000 distinct CDR3 sequences. The specimen was blood T cells: a sorted CD56 or NKG2C T cell subset, CD4+ or CD8+ T cells, or bulk PBMC T cells (not recorded which). The chain has TRBV29-1 and TRBJ2-2; the D call from TCRdb, TRBD1, cannot be confirmed without DNA. The receptor was derived from a man younger than 35 in good health. The CDR3: CSVVVDRVPTGELFF.